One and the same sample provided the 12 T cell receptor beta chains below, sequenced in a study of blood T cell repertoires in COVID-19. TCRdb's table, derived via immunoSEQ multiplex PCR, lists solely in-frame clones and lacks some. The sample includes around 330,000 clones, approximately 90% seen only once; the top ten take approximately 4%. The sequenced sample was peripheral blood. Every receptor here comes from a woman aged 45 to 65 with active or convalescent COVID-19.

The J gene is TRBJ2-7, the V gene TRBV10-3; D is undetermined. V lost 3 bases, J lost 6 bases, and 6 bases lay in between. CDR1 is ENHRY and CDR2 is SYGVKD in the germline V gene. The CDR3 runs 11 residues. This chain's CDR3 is CAISDTVEQYF. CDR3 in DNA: TGTGCCATCAGTGATACGGTCGAGCAGTACTTC.

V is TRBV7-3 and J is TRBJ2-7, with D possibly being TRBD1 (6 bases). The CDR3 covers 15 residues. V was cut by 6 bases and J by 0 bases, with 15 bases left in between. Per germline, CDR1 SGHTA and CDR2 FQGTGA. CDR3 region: CASSLDSLSSYEQYF. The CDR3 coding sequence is TGTGCCAGCAGTTTGGACAGTCTGAGCTCCTACGAGCAGTACTTC.

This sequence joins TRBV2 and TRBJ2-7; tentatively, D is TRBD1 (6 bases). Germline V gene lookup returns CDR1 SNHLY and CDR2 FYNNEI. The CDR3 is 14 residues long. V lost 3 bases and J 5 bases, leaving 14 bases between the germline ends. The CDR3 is CASSEGVRGHEQYF. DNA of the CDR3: TGTGCCAGCAGTGAGGGCGTCAGGGGCCACGAGCAGTACTTC.

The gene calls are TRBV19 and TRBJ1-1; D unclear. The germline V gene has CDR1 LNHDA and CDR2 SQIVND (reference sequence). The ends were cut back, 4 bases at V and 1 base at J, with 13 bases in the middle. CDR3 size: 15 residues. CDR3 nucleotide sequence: TGTGCCAGTAGTAAGATGAGGATCACGAACACTGAAGCTTTCTTT. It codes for CASSKMRITNTEAFF. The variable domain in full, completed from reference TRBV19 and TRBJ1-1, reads DGGITQSPKYLFRKEGQNVTLSCEQNLNHDAMYWYRQDPGQGLRLIYYSQIVNDFQKGDIAEGYSVSREKKESFPLTVTSAQKNPTAFYLCASSKMRITNTEAFFGQGTRLTVV.

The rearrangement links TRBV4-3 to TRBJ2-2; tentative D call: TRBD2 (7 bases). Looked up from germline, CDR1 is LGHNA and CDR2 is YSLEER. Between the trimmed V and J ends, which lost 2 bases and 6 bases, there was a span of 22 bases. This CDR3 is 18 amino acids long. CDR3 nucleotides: TGCGCCAGCAGCCAATTAGGGCAGGGGAGGGCCGGGTCCGGGGAGCTGTTTTTT. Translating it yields CASSQLGQGRAGSGELFF.

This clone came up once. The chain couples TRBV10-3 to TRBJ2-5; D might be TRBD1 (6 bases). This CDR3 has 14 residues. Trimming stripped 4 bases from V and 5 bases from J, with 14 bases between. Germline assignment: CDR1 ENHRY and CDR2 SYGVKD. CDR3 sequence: CAISGQTQGETQYF. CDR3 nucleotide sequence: TGTGCCATCAGTGGACAAACCCAGGGGGAGACCCAGTACTTC.

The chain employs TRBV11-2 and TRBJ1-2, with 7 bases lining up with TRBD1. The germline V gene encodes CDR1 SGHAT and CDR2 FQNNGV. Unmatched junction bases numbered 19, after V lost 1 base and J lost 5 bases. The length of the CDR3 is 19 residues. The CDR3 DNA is TGTGCCAGCAGCTTAGCAGTCAAAGGGGGCGCAGGGGGTGGGTATGGCTACACCTTC. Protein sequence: CASSLAVKGGAGGGYGYTF. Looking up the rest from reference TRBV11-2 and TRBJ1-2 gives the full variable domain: EAGVAQSPRYKIIEKRQSVAFWCNPISGHATLYWYQQILGQGPKLLIQFQNNGVVDDSQLPKDRFSAERLKGVDSTLKIQPAKLEDSAVYLCASSLAVKGGAGGGYGYTFGSGTRLTVV.

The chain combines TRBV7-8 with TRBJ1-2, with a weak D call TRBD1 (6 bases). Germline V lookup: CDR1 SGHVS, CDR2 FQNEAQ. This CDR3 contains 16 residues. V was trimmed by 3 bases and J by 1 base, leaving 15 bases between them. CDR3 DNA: TGTGCCAGCAGCTTGCGGGGGCAGGGAGTTAACTATGGCTACACCTTC. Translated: CASSLRGQGVNYGYTF.

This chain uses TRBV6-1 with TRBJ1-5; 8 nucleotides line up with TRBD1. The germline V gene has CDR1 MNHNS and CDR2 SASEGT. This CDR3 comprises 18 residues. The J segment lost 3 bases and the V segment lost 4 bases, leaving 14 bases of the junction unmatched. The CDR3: CASSVGQGTNNFNQPQHF. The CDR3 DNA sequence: TGTGCCAGCAGTGTAGGACAGGGCACGAACAATTTCAATCAGCCCCAGCATTTT.

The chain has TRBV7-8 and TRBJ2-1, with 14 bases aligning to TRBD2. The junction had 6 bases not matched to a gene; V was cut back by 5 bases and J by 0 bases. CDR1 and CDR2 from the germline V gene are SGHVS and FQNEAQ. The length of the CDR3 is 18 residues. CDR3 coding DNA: TGTGCCAGCAGCCAGGGACTAGCGGGAGCAAGCTCCTACAATGAGCAGTTCTTC. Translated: CASSQGLAGASSYNEQFF.

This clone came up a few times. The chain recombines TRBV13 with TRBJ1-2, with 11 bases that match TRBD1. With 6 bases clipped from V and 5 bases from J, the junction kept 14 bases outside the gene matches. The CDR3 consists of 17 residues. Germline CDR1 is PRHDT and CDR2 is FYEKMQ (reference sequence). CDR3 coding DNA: TGTGCCAGCAGTCCACCGGACAGGGGGCGCGAGAGTTATGGCTACACCTTC. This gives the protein CASSPPDRGRESYGYTF.

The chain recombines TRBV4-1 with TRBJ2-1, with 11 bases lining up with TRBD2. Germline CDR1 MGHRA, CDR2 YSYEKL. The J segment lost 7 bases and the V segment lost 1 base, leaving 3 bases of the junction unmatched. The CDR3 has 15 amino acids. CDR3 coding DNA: TGCGCCAGCAGCCAAGCTAGCGGGAGGTGGAATGAGCAGTTCTTC. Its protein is CASSQASGRWNEQFF.